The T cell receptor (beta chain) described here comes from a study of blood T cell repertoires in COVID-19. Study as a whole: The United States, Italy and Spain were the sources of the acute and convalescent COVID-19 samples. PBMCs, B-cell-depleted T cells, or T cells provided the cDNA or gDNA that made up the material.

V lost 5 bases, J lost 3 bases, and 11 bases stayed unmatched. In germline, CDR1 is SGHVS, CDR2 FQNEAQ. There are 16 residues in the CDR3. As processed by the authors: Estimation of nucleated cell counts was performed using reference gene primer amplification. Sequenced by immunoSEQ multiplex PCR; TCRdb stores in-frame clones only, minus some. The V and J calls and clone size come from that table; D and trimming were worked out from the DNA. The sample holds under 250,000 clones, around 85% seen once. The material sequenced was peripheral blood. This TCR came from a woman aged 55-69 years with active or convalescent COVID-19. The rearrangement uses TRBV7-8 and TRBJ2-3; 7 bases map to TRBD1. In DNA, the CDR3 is TGTGCCAGCAGCATCCCGACAGGGTGGTATACAGATACGCAGTATTTT. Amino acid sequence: CASSIPTGWYTDTQYF.